This T cell receptor beta chain was obtained from a study of CD8 T cells in Susac syndrome. Random hexamers primed reverse transcription of about 0.45 to 1 ug RNA. MiXCR, applied by TCRdb to the immunoSEQ multiplex PCR reads, yields one record per CDR3 protein. The table shows 150,000 to 200,000 distinct CDR3 sequences, with 90% to 95% occurring only once. Losses at the gene ends were 6 bases for V and 6 bases for J; bases not matched to a gene: 7. The CDR3 spans 12 residues. Germline V gene lookup returns CDR1 DFQATT and CDR2 SNEGSKA (reference sequence). The receptor was isolated from a human donor in good health. Material for sequencing was CD4+ T cells from PBMCs. The gene calls are TRBV20-1 and TRBJ1-2; 7 bases agree with TRBD1. CDR3 sequence (DNA): TGCAGTGCGATACAGGGGTTGGATGGCTACACCTTC. Its protein is CSAIQGLDGYTF.